This T cell receptor beta chain was profiled in a study of CD8+ T cells in alopecia areata. For the study at large: Those patients who were treated received oral tofacitinib, which was given at 5 to 10 mg twice daily for moderate-to-severe alopecia areata.

CDR3 length: 14 residues. Germline V gene lookup returns CDR1 LNHDA and CDR2 SQIVND (reference sequence). With V trimmed by 7 bases and J by 4 bases, 8 bases remained unmatched. Treatment of the sample: oral pan-JAK inhibitor, 5-10 mg twice daily. Sorting separated CD4+ and CD8+ T cells out of PBMCs. TCR sequencing used cDNA made by reverse transcription of extracted RNA. Repertoires were generated with immunoSEQ multiplex PCR, while TCRdb's copy carries only in-frame clones and drops some. The sample includes 200,000 to 250,000 clones, about 64% of them seen just once. Concerning this clone itself: The antigen is not known.

Findings and caveats of the study: Elevated clonality characterized lesional scalp relative to normal scalp, particularly in alopecia totalis/universalis. Baseline CD8+ expansion's link to response remains uncertain, as there was one nonresponder.

The TCR originated in a human donor with alopecia areata. The chain is built from TRBV19 and TRBJ2-5; TRBD2 agrees at 8 bases. This specimen was CD4+ T cells sorted from blood, taken at week 4, from a patient treated with tofacitinib. The CDR3 sequence: CASTIGTSPETQYF. CDR3 in DNA: TGTGCCAGTACCATCGGGACTAGTCCAGAGACCCAGTACTTC.